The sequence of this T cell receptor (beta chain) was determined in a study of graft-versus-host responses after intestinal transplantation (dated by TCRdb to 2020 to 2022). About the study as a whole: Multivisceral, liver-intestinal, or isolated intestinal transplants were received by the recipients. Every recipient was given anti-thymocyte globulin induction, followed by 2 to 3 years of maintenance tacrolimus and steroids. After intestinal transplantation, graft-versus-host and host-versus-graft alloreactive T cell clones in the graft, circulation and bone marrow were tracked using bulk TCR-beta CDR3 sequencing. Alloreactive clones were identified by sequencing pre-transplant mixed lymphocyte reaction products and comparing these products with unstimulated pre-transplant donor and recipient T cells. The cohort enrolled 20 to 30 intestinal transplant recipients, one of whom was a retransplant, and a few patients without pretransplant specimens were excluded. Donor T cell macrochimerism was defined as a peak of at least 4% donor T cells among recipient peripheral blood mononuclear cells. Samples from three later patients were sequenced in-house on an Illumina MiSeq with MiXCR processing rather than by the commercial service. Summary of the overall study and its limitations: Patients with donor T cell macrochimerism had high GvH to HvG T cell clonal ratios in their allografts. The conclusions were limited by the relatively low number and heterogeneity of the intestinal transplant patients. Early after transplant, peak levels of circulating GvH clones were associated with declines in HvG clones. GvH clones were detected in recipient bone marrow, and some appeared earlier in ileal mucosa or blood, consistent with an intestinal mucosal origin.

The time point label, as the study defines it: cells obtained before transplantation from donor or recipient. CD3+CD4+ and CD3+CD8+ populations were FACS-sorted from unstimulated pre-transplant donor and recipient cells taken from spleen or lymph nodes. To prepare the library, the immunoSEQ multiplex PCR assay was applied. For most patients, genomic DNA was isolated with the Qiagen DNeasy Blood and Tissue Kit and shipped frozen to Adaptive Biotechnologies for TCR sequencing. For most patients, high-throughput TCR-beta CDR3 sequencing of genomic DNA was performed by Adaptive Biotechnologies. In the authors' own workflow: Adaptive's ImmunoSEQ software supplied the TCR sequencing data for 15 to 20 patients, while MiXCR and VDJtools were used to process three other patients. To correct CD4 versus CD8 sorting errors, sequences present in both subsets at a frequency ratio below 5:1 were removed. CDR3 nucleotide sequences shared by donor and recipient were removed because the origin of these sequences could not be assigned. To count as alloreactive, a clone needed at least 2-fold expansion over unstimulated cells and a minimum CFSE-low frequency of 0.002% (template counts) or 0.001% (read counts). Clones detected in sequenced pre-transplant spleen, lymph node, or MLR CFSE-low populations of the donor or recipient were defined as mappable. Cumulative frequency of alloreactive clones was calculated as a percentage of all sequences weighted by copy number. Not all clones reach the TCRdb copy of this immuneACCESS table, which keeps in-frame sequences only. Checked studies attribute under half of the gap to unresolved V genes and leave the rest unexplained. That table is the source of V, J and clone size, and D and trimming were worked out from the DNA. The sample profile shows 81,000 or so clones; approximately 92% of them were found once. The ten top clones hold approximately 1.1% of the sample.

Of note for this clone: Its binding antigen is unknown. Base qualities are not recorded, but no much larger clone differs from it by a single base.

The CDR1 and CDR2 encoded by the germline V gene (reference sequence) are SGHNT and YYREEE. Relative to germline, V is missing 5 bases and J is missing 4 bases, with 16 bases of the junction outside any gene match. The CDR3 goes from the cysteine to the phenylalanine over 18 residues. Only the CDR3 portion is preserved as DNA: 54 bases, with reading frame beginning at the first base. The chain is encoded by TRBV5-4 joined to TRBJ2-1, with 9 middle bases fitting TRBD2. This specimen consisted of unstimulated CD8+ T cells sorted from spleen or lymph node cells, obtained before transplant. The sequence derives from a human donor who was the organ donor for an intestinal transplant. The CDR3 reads CASRDGAGGRYEYNEQFF. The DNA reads TGTGCCAGCAGGGATGGGGCGGGGGGGCGCTACGAGTACAATGAGCAGTTCTTC.